Listed below are T cell receptor beta chains from one sample, sequenced in a study of cytomegalovirus exposure and HLA in healthy donors. Sequencing used immunoSEQ multiplex PCR; TCRdb keeps in-frame clones, though not all of them. The sample has some 190,000 clones; 9.5% are singletons. Sequenced: PBMCs. These receptor sequences come from a woman younger than 45 in good health and CMV-seropositive. Both conserved end residues are part of each CDR3. Fields, in order: D gene, J gene, clone size, V gene, CDR3 DNA, CDR3 protein. A D gene is named only where the DNA matches it firmly. Rows give clone size only sometimes, using once, few, many, or a class for an expanded clone.

d_call: TRBD1; j_call: TRBJ2-7; clone_size: few; v_call: TRBV9; cdr3_nt: TGTGCCAGCAGCTTCCGGGACAGGGGTGGCGAGCAGTACTTC; cdr3_aa: CASSFRDRGGEQYF
d_call: TRBD2; j_call: TRBJ2-5; clone_size: few; v_call: TRBV5-8; cdr3_nt: TGTGCCAGCAGCTTAGGCCGGGAGGGCCGAGAGACCCAGTACTTC; cdr3_aa: CASSLGREGRETQYF
d_call: NA; j_call: TRBJ2-1; clone_size: few; v_call: TRBV7-7; cdr3_nt: TGTGCCAGCAGCCAGTCAGGAGGCTACAATGAGCAGTTCTTC; cdr3_aa: CASSQSGGYNEQFF
d_call: TRBD1; j_call: TRBJ1-5; clone_size: few; v_call: TRBV27; cdr3_nt: TGTGCCAGCAGTTTAAGGACAGGGCAGGGACAGCCCCAGCATTTT; cdr3_aa: CASSLRTGQGQPQHF
d_call: TRBD1; j_call: TRBJ2-7; clone_size: few; v_call: TRBV11-3; cdr3_nt: TGTGCCAGCAGTTTCCTGGGACAGAGATACGAGCAGTACTTC; cdr3_aa: CASSFLGQRYEQYF
d_call: TRBD2; j_call: TRBJ2-1; clone_size: NA; v_call: TRBV29-1; cdr3_nt: TGCAGCGTTCGAGGACTAGCAGTCAATGAGCAGTTCTTC; cdr3_aa: CSVRGLAVNEQFF
d_call: NA; j_call: TRBJ2-2; clone_size: few; v_call: TRBV5-1; cdr3_nt: TGCGCCAGCAGCGGGGGAGCGGGCGAGAACACCGGGGAGCTGTTTTTT; cdr3_aa: CASSGGAGENTGELFF
d_call: TRBD2; j_call: TRBJ2-7; clone_size: few; v_call: TRBV5-1; cdr3_nt: TGCGCCAGCAGCCTAGCGGGAAGGGGAGAGCAGTACTTC; cdr3_aa: CASSLAGRGEQYF
d_call: NA; j_call: TRBJ2-2; clone_size: NA; v_call: TRBV27; cdr3_nt: TGTGCCAGCAGTTTAAACACCGTATACCTCCCCGGGGAGCTGTTTTTT; cdr3_aa: CASSLNTVYLPGELFF
d_call: TRBD1; j_call: TRBJ1-1; clone_size: many; v_call: TRBV7-3; cdr3_nt: TGTGCCAGCAGCTTAACGAAGGGGGCCACTGAAGCTTTCTTT; cdr3_aa: CASSLTKGATEAFF
d_call: NA; j_call: TRBJ2-7; clone_size: few; v_call: TRBV7-9; cdr3_nt: TGTGCCAGCAGCTTAGACGTCAGGGGTCACGAGCAGTACTTC; cdr3_aa: CASSLDVRGHEQYF
d_call: TRBD2; j_call: TRBJ2-1; clone_size: NA; v_call: TRBV9; cdr3_nt: TGTGCCAGCAGCGATCAGACTAGCGCAAACAATGAGCAGTTCTTC; cdr3_aa: CASSDQTSANNEQFF
d_call: TRBD1; j_call: TRBJ2-2; clone_size: NA; v_call: TRBV5-1; cdr3_nt: TGCGCCAGCAGCTTGGCGTTGGCAGGGGGAAATACCGGGGAGCTGTTTTTT; cdr3_aa: CASSLALAGGNTGELFF
d_call: NA; j_call: TRBJ2-2; clone_size: few; v_call: TRBV4-1; cdr3_nt: TGCGCCAGCAGCCATTTAGGGGCCGGGGAGCTGTTTTTT; cdr3_aa: CASSHLGAGELFF
d_call: TRBD1; j_call: TRBJ2-7; clone_size: NA; v_call: TRBV7-2; cdr3_nt: TGTGCCAGCAGCTTAGACAGGGGTTCCTACGAGCAGTACTTC; cdr3_aa: CASSLDRGSYEQYF
d_call: TRBD2; j_call: TRBJ2-1; clone_size: NA; v_call: TRBV9; cdr3_nt: TGTGCCAGCAGCGGATCTAGCGGGGTCGACAATGAGCAGTTCTTC; cdr3_aa: CASSGSSGVDNEQFF
d_call: NA; j_call: TRBJ2-1; clone_size: few; v_call: TRBV25-1; cdr3_nt: TGTGCCAGCAGTGTACAGGGTTCGCCCTTAAAGAATGAGCAGTTCTTC; cdr3_aa: CASSVQGSPLKNEQFF